These 31 T cell receptor beta chains came from one sample sequenced in a study of T cell responses to AZD1222 COVID-19 vaccine. Assay: immunoSEQ multiplex PCR; the TCRdb copy retains only in-frame clones and omits some. Found here are about 120,000 clones, 65% to 90% of them singletons; the top ten hold roughly 7.7%. The sequenced sample was peripheral blood, obtained on day 0 of AZD1222 vaccination. These receptors were taken from an adult in good health.

The rearrangement links TRBV5-4 to TRBJ2-1; D remains unclear. Germline lookup yields CDR1 SGHNT and CDR2 YYREEE (reference sequence). The V end was cut by 0 bases, the J end by 0 bases, with 7 bases between. CDR3 size: 15 residues. The CDR3 DNA reads TGTGCCAGCAGCTTGGACTTGAGCTCCTACAATGAGCAGTTCTTC. This translates into CASSLDLSSYNEQFF.

The chain combines TRBV7-8 with TRBJ2-7; tentatively, D is TRBD1 (5 bases). Between the trimmed V and J ends, which lost 5 bases and 4 bases, there was a span of 12 bases. The CDR3 is 13 residues long. Per the germline V gene, CDR1 is SGHVS and CDR2 is FQNEAQ. The CDR3 is CASSRRTTYEQYF. CDR3 nucleotide sequence: TGTGCCAGCAGCCGCCGGACAACGTACGAGCAGTACTTC.

This chain links TRBV5-1 with TRBJ2-1, with no clear D. Germline lookup yields CDR1 SGHRS and CDR2 YFSETQ. The CDR3 has 16 amino acids. The V end lost 3 bases, the J end lost 1 base, and 14 bases lay between the germline ends. DNA for the CDR3: TGCGCCAGCAGCTCTTTCGGCAGTGTATCCTACAATGAGCAGTTCTTC. It yields the protein CASSSFGSVSYNEQFF.

This chain connects TRBV28 to TRBJ2-5; TRBD2 is a possible D gene (6 bases). The germline gives CDR1 MDHEN, CDR2 SYDVKM. The CDR3 extends over 15 amino acids. V lost 4 bases to trimming and J lost 5 bases, with 17 bases between them. In DNA, the CDR3 is TGTGCCAGCAGTTCCCCGGGCCAAGGGAGGGAGACCCAGTACTTC. This sequence encodes CASSSPGQGRETQYF. Together with reference TRBV28 and TRBJ2-5, the CDR3 gives the full variable domain: DVKVTQSSRYLVKRTGEKVFLECVQDMDHENMFWYRQDPGLGLRLIYFSYDVKMKEKGDIPEGYSVSREKKERFSLILESASTNQTSMYLCASSSPGQGRETQYFGPGTRLLVL.

This chain joins TRBV18 and TRBJ2-1; D is perhaps TRBD1 (6 bases). V was clipped by 2 bases and J by 8 bases, with 16 bases between them. Germline V lookup: CDR1 KGHSH, CDR2 LQKENI. The CDR3 covers 15 residues. The CDR3 bases are TGTGCCAGCTCACCATTACAGGGCAACGGGGATGAGCAGTTCTTC. Protein sequence: CASSPLQGNGDEQFF. The entire variable domain, with the rest obtained from reference TRBV18 and TRBJ2-1, is as follows: NAGVMQNPRHLVRRRGQEARLRCSPMKGHSHVYWYRQLPEEGLKFMVYLQKENIIDESGMPKERFSAEFPKEGPSILRIQQVVRGDSAAYFCASSPLQGNGDEQFFGPGTRLTVL.

The chain has TRBV18 and TRBJ1-1, with 8 bases lining up with TRBD1. This CDR3 spans 14 amino acids. Per the germline V gene, CDR1 is KGHSH and CDR2 is LQKENI. Losses at the gene ends were 0 bases for V and 11 bases for J; bases not matched to a gene: 8. The CDR3 coding sequence is TGTGCCAGCTCACCACCCCCAGGGGGCGTAGGGGCTTTCTTT. Protein sequence: CASSPPPGGVGAFF.

This rearrangement joins TRBV6-2 or TRBV6-3 to TRBJ1-5; perhaps TRBD1 as D (5 bases). V gave up 6 bases and J gave up 7 bases, with 13 bases separating them. Germline V gives CDR1 MNHEY, CDR2 SVGEGT. There are 13 residues in the CDR3. DNA of the CDR3: TGTGCCAGCAGCAAGATCCAGGGACAGCCCCAGCATTTT. This translates into CASSKIQGQPQHF.

The chain links TRBV9 to TRBJ2-1; tentatively, D is TRBD1 or TRBD2 (6 bases each). The CDR3 contains 13 residues. Trimming removed 3 bases at V and 12 bases at J, with 16 bases between. Germline V CDR1 and CDR2: SGDLS, YYNGEE. Written as DNA, the CDR3 is TGTGCCAGCAGCGCAGAGCCGGGGGCGGGGCAGTTCTTC. Translation: CASSAEPGAGQFF.

J is TRBJ2-2 and V is TRBV7-6; 10 nucleotides agree with TRBD1. The V and J ends lost 2 bases and 2 bases, in that order; junction bases with no gene match: 5. Germline CDR1 is SGHVS and CDR2 is FNYEAQ. The CDR3 spans 17 residues. The CDR3 bases are TGTGCCAGCAGCTTACCCAGGACAGGGGGTAACACCGGGGAGCTGTTTTTT. Residues: CASSLPRTGGNTGELFF.

The V call is TRBV5-5, the J call TRBJ1-5; D call uncertain. Germline assignment: CDR1 SGHKS and CDR2 YYEKEE (reference sequence). The CDR3 extends over 12 amino acids. The V and J ends lost 4 bases and 3 bases respectively, with 5 bases between them. CDR3 residues: CASSESNQPQHF. The CDR3 DNA is TGTGCCAGCAGCGAATCCAATCAGCCCCAGCATTTT.

The chain couples TRBV7-3 to TRBJ2-7, with no clear D. Looked up from germline, CDR1 is SGHTA and CDR2 is FQGTGA. CDR3 size: 13 residues. Deletions cut 4 bases from V and 4 bases from J, with 11 bases between. DNA for the CDR3: TGTGCCAGCAGCTCGGCAGACCAATACGAGCAGTACTTC. The encoded protein is CASSSADQYEQYF.

V and J are TRBV28 and TRBJ1-3; TRBD1 aligns across 7 bases. Per germline, CDR1 MDHEN and CDR2 SYDVKM. The length of the CDR3 is 14 residues. V was clipped by 6 bases and J by 2 bases; unmatched bases: 4. CDR3 DNA sequence: TGTGCCAGCAGGGGAGGGGGCGCTGGAAACACCATATATTTT. This codes for CASRGGGAGNTIYF.

The count of this clone is one. The rearrangement uses TRBV5-8 and TRBJ2-5; D might be TRBD1 or TRBD2, each matching 5 bases. Trimming left V 4 bases short and J 6 bases short, with 13 bases between. The CDR3 length is 13 residues. Germline values: CDR1 SGHTS, CDR2 YDEGEE. DNA of the CDR3: TGTGCCAGCAGCGAGGGACGTAAGCAGACCCAGTACTTC. Its translation: CASSEGRKQTQYF.

The chain uses TRBV6-5 and TRBJ2-7; TRBD2 matches at 7 bases. CDR3 length: 15 residues. V gave up 7 bases and J gave up 4 bases; unmatched junction bases: 13. Germline V gene data show CDR1 as MNHEY and CDR2 as SVGAGI. The CDR3 DNA reads as TGTGCCAGCAAAGGGACTACCTCTGCCGGGTACGAGCAGTACTTC. Its protein product is CASKGTTSAGYEQYF.

This chain links TRBV29-1 with TRBJ2-7, with 7 bases identical to TRBD1. Germline lookup yields CDR1 SQVTM and CDR2 ANQGSEA. The CDR3 runs 14 residues. The V and J ends lost 5 bases and 4 bases, in that order; junction bases with no gene match: 11. CDR3 sequence: CSVLSGRGQYEQYF. CDR3 coding DNA: TGCAGCGTTCTATCGGGCAGGGGACAGTACGAGCAGTACTTC.

This clone appeared once. V and J are TRBV28 and TRBJ2-2; 8 bases line up with TRBD2. Germline V gene data show CDR1 as MDHEN and CDR2 as SYDVKM. The V and J ends lost 10 bases and 4 bases, in that order; junction bases with no gene match: 17. The CDR3 contains 17 residues. Written as DNA, the CDR3 is TGTGCCACCCGAGGCCAGGTGGGCGCGGGGGGCACCGGGGAGCTGTTTTTT. Translating gives CATRGQVGAGGTGELFF.

The V and J genes are TRBV18 and TRBJ1-2; 12 nucleotides line up with TRBD1. The CDR3 is made up of 14 amino acids. After removal of 3 bases from V and 4 bases from J, the junction contained 0 bases not matched to a gene. Germline V gene sequence: CDR1 KGHSH, CDR2 LQKENI. The CDR3 region has the DNA TGTGCCAGCTCACCGGGACAGGGGGCCTATGGCTACACCTTC. It encodes CASSPGQGAYGYTF.

The gene calls are TRBV6-5 and TRBJ2-7, with a weak D call TRBD1 (5 bases). The ends were cut back, 6 bases at V and 3 bases at J, with 15 bases in the middle. The CDR3 has 14 residues. Germline CDR1 is MNHEY and CDR2 is SVGAGI. The DNA for the CDR3 is TGTGCCAGCAGCCGAGGCCAGGGTGGCTACGAGCAGTACTTC. Its translation: CASSRGQGGYEQYF.

The rearrangement joins TRBV19 to TRBJ1-2, with 8 bases that match TRBD1. V lost 9 bases, J lost 4 bases, and 10 bases stayed unmatched. CDR3 size: 14 residues. The germline V gene encodes CDR1 LNHDA and CDR2 SQIVND (reference sequence). CDR3 in amino acids: CASRDRTPSYGYTF. CDR3 coding DNA: TGTGCCAGCAGGGACAGGACGCCTTCCTATGGCTACACCTTC.

J is TRBJ1-5 and V is TRBV18; tentatively, D is TRBD1 (5 bases). The V end was cut by 2 bases, the J end by 4 bases, with 9 bases between. The CDR3 covers 14 residues. Per the germline V gene, CDR1 is KGHSH and CDR2 is LQKENI. CDR3 sequence (DNA): TGTGCCAGCTCACCAGGGGGGAGGAATCAGCCCCAGCATTTT. Its translation: CASSPGGRNQPQHF. The variable domain in full, completed from reference TRBV18 and TRBJ1-5, reads NAGVMQNPRHLVRRRGQEARLRCSPMKGHSHVYWYRQLPEEGLKFMVYLQKENIIDESGMPKERFSAEFPKEGPSILRIQQVVRGDSAAYFCASSPGGRNQPQHFGDGTRLSIL.

In this sample, this clone turned up a few times. The V call is TRBV4-3, the J call TRBJ2-1, with 14 bases that match TRBD2. Germline lookup yields CDR1 LGHNA and CDR2 YSLEER. The CDR3 is 17 amino acids. V dropped 1 base and J dropped 9; count of bases not matched to a gene: 8. CDR3 region: CASSQATSGRAYGEQFF. The DNA for the CDR3 is TGCGCCAGCAGCCAAGCGACTAGCGGGAGGGCGTATGGTGAGCAGTTCTTC.

The chain joins TRBV18 to TRBJ2-7; perhaps TRBD1 as D (6 bases). Deletions cut 2 bases from V and 2 bases from J, with 13 bases between. In germline, CDR1 is KGHSH, CDR2 LQKENI. The CDR3 has 15 amino acids. CDR3 amino acids: CASSPGDRQAYEQYF. The CDR3 coding sequence is TGTGCCAGCTCACCAGGAGACAGGCAGGCCTACGAGCAGTACTTC.

The genes are TRBV6-5 and TRBJ1-3; tentatively, D is TRBD1 (5 bases). The germline V and J ends were trimmed by 8 bases and 2 bases, with 7 bases remaining between them. From germline, CDR1 is MNHEY and CDR2 SVGAGI. The CDR3 runs 12 residues. DNA of the CDR3: TGTGCCAGCGTGGGGGCTGGAAACACCATATATTTT. This gives the protein CASVGAGNTIYF.

The chain has TRBV7-2 and TRBJ2-7, with D possibly being TRBD2 (6 bases). The CDR3 spans 13 residues. Per the germline V gene, CDR1 is SGHTA and CDR2 is FQGNSA. V lost 9 bases and J lost 5, with 17 bases in between. The CDR3: CASSFASGDEQYF. The CDR3 bases are TGTGCCAGTTCATTCGCCTCGGGAGACGAGCAGTACTTC.

This chain uses TRBV6-5 with TRBJ2-1, with 7 bases lining up with TRBD2. Germline V gives CDR1 MNHEY, CDR2 SVGAGI. Losses at the gene ends were 6 bases for V and 3 bases for J; bases not matched to a gene: 5. This CDR3 is 14 amino acids long. Here the CDR3 DNA reads TGTGCCAGCAGAAGGACTAGTCTCTACAATGAGCAGTTCTTC. This translates into CASRRTSLYNEQFF.

The chain joins TRBV7-2 to TRBJ1-4, with D unclear. The CDR3 sequence is 16 residues long. The germline V gene has CDR1 SGHTA and CDR2 FQGNSA. The V end lost 1 base, the J end lost 3 bases, and 12 bases lay between the germline ends. CDR3 coding DNA: TGTGCCAGCAGCTTAGATTCCGTTTTGGCTAATGAAAAACTGTTTTTT. Its translation: CASSLDSVLANEKLFF.

Concerning this clone itself: Other DNA sequences from this sample encode an identical CDR3 as well. The chain links TRBV19 to TRBJ1-5, with 11 positions matching TRBD1. V gave up 4 bases and J gave up 1 base; unmatched junction bases: 3. The germline CDR1 and CDR2 sequences are LNHDA and SQIVND (reference sequence). This CDR3 has 16 residues. CDR3 amino acids: CASSTRTGGSNQPQHF. In DNA form, the CDR3 reads TGTGCCAGTAGTACCAGGACAGGGGGCAGCAATCAGCCCCAGCATTTT. Full variable domain (rest looked up from reference TRBV19 and TRBJ1-5): DGGITQSPKYLFRKEGQNVTLSCEQNLNHDAMYWYRQDPGQGLRLIYYSQIVNDFQKGDIAEGYSVSREKKESFPLTVTSAQKNPTAFYLCASSTRTGGSNQPQHFGDGTRLSIL.

This chain links TRBV6-5 with TRBJ1-4, with D possibly TRBD1 on 5 matching bases. The V end was cut by 4 bases, the J end by 7 bases, with 16 bases between. The CDR3 contains 15 residues. Germline lookup yields CDR1 MNHEY and CDR2 SVGAGI. This chain's CDR3 is CASSWGRDGGEKLFF. As DNA, the CDR3 is TGTGCCAGCAGTTGGGGGAGGGATGGAGGTGAAAAACTGTTTTTT.

V is TRBV7-2 and J is TRBJ2-2; D gene uncertain. The CDR3 totals 13 residues. V lost 2 bases, J lost 4 bases, and 5 bases lay in between. From germline, CDR1 is SGHTA and CDR2 FQGNSA. The CDR3 spells CASSLPSTGELFF. CDR3 nucleotide sequence: TGTGCCAGCAGCTTACCGTCCACCGGGGAGCTGTTTTTT. Together with reference TRBV7-2 and TRBJ2-2, the CDR3 gives the full variable domain: GAGVSQSPSNKVTEKGKDVELRCDPISGHTALYWYRQSLGQGLEFLIYFQGNSAPDKSGLPSDRFSAERTGGSVSTLTIQRTQQEDSAVYLCASSLPSTGELFFGEGSRLTVL.

The rearrangement links TRBV28 to TRBJ2-1; D possibly matches TRBD1 or TRBD2 (6 bases each). V was shortened by 5 bases and J by 5 bases, with 22 bases between the two germline ends. The germline V gene has CDR1 MDHEN and CDR2 SYDVKM. The CDR3 runs to 17 residues. Here the CDR3 DNA reads TGTGCCAGCAGTGGGTCCTGGAGGGGGAGTAAAAACAATGAGCAGTTCTTC. As protein: CASSGSWRGSKNNEQFF.

The chain joins TRBV4-3 to TRBJ1-4, with D perhaps matching TRBD1 (6 bases). Trimming pared 0 bases from V and 0 bases from J, leaving 17 bases between. Per germline, CDR1 LGHNA and CDR2 YSLEER. The CDR3 sequence is 19 residues long. DNA of the CDR3: TGCGCCAGCAGCCAAGATTTGGGGCAGGGGATGGCAACTAATGAAAAACTGTTTTTT. Its translation is CASSQDLGQGMATNEKLFF.